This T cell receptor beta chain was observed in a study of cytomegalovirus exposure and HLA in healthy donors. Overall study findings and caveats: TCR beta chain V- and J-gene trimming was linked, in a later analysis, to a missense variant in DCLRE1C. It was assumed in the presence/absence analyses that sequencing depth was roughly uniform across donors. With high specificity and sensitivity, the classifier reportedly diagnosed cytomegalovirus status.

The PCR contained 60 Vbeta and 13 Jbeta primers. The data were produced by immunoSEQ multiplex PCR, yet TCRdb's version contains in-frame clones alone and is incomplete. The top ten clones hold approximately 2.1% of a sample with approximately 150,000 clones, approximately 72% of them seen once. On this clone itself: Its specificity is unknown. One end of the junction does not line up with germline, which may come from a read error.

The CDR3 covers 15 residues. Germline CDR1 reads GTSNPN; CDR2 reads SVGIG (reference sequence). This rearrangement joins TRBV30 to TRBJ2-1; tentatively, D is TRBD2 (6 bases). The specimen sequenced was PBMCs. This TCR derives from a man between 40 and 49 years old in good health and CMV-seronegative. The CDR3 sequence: CAWSRGRPSNNEQFF. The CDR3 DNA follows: TGTGCCTGGAGTCGAGGGAGGCCCTCCAACAATGAGCAGTTCTTC.